This T cell receptor (beta chain) stems from a study of blood T cell repertoires in COVID-19. Study in general: PBMCs, B-cell-depleted T cells, or T cells were the source of the cDNA or gDNA that made up the material.

Produced via immunoSEQ multiplex PCR; TCRdb's table is partial and in-frame only. The sample yields 300,000 to 350,000 clones, about 88% seen once. This CDR3 contains 16 residues. V dropped 5 bases and J dropped 4; count of bases not matched to a gene: 7. Germline V gives CDR1 MDHEN, CDR2 SYDVKM. Those enrolled, adults aged about 18 to 89 years, came from under 25 US areas. This sequence originates from a woman aged 25 to 39 who had been exposed to COVID-19. Sequencing was performed on PBMCs or T cells enriched from blood (not recorded which). This rearrangement joins TRBV28 to TRBJ1-4, with TRBD1 matching over 10 bases. CDR3 nucleotide sequence: TGTGCCAGCAGTCCTACCGGACAGGGGGGTAATGAAAAACTGTTTTTT. Translating gives CASSPTGQGGNEKLFF.